Here is one T cell receptor (beta chain) with its context. This clone's antigen is unknown. No per-base quality is available; no much larger clone lies one base away. The data stem from a study of blood T cell repertoires in COVID-19 (dated by TCRdb to between 2020 and 2021). In terms of the full investigation: Collaborator samples came from the United States, Italy and Spain and covered acute and convalescent phases of COVID-19. The prospective study material was composed of cDNA or gDNA derived from T cells, B-cell-depleted T cells, or PBMCs. Subjects who had been exposed to COVID-19, were actively infected with it, or had recovered from it provided the deeply sampled blood TCRbeta repertoires that made up the dataset. The repertoires were released in a freely available public database meant as a resource for research on the immune response to SARS-CoV-2. Samples came from the ongoing ImmuneRACE study (first 160 participants) plus 1,254 subjects from 6 global collaborators. Sample metadata almost always included a de-identified subject ID, COVID-19 status, age in years and sex. Where HLA class I and class II types were available, the types were taken from metadata supplied by the sample provider, not from assay-based typing.

Germline trimming: 4 bases from V, 5 bases from J; junction bases outside gene matches: 10. Per the germline V gene (reference sequence), SGHNT is the CDR1 and YYREEE is the CDR2. The CDR3 contains 16 residues, cysteine and phenylalanine counted. Kept here is only the CDR3 DNA, which spans 48 bases and is read in frame from base 1. TCRbeta CDR3 regions were amplified from genomic DNA by means of the immunoSEQ Assay, a bias-controlled multiplex PCR. The original methods were these. The number of nucleated cells in each sample was estimated from the amplification of reference gene primers within the assay. To quantify the absolute abundance of each unique TCRbeta CDR3 rearrangement, sequence reads were collapsed and filtered. For each sample, productive Simpson clonality was calculated as the square root of Simpson's diversity index over productive rearrangements. The source is immuneACCESS, and TCRdb retained only in-frame sequences with V and J called. Part of the clones is not carried over; for the studies checked, unresolved V genes explain less than half of this, and the remainder is unexplained. That table supplies the V and J calls and clone size; D and trimming were determined from the DNA. Across this sample there are around 430,000 clones, with just under 90% seen only once. The ten largest clones capture roughly 10% of the sample.

Paper-wide results and their limitations: The quantity of clinical and demographic metadata differed by source and by participant and was supplied without curation.

In the prospective study, participants were roughly 18 to 89 years old, resided in 24 geographic areas of the United States, and were enrolled through a virtual design. To assign participants to cohorts, the prospective study relied on clinical history that participants themselves reported in a screening survey and a study questionnaire. ImmuneRACE Cohort 3 recovered participants were defined by two consecutive negative NP/OP PCR tests, healthcare professional clearance, or symptom resolution. In the prospective study, whole blood, serum and a nasopharyngeal or oropharyngeal swab were collected from each participant by mobile phlebotomists. Over a roughly two-month period, participants in the prospective study had the option of providing additional blood draws and questionnaires. Blood samples from the prospective study were shipped frozen or at room temperature prior to DNA extraction.

The V gene is TRBV5-4 and the J gene is TRBJ1-1; 11 central nucleotides agree with TRBD1. The sequence derives from a woman aged 50 to 60 who had recovered from COVID-19. What was sequenced was PBMCs or T cells enriched from blood (not recorded which). For the CDR3, the sequence is CASSQPGQGVGTEAFF. In nucleotide form, the sequence is TGTGCCAGCAGCCAACCGGGACAGGGGGTTGGAACTGAAGCTTTCTTT.